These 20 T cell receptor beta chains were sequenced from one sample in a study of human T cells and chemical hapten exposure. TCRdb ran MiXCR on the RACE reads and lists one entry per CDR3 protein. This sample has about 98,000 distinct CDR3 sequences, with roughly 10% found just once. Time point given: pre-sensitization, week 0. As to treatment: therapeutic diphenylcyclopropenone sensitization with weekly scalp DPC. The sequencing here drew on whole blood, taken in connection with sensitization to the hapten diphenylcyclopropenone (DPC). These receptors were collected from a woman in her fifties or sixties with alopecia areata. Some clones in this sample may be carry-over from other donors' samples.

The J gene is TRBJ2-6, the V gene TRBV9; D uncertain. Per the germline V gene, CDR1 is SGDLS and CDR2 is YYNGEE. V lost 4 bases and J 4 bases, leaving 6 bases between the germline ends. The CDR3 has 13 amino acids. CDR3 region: CASSSPGANVLTF. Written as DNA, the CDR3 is TGTGCCAGCAGCTCCCCCGGGGCCAACGTCCTGACTTTC. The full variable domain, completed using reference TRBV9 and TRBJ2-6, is DSGVTQTPKHLITATGQRVTLRCSPRSGDLSVYWYQQSLDQGLQFLIQYYNGEERAKGNILERFSAQQFPDLHSELNLSSLELGDSALYFCASSSPGANVLTFGAGSRLTVL.

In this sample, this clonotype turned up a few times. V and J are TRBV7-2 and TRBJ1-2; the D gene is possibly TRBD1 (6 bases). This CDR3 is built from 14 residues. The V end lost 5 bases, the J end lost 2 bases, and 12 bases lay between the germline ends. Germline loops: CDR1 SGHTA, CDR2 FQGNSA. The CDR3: CASSPPTGNYGYTF. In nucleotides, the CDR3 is TGTGCCAGCAGCCCTCCCACAGGGAACTATGGCTACACCTTC.

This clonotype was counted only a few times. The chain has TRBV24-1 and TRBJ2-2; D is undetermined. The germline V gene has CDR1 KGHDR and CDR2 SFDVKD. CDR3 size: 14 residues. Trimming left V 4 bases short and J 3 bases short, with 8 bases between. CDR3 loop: CATSDNQHTGELFF. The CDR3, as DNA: TGTGCCACCAGTGACAACCAGCACACCGGGGAGCTGTTTTTT.

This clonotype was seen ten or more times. CDR3 protein: CASTGNTGELFF. DNA for the CDR3: TGTGCCAGCACCGGTAACACCGGGGAGCTGTTTTTT. V is TRBV7-9 and J is TRBJ2-2, with D hard to call. This CDR3 spans 12 amino acids. The V gene lost 7 bases and the J gene lost 2 bases, with 5 bases spanning the gap. The germline gives CDR1 SEHNR, CDR2 FQNEAQ (reference sequence).

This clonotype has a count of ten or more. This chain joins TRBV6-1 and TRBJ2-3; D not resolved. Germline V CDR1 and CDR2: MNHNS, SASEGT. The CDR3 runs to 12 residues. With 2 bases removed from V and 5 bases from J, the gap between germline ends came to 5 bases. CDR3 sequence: CASSELGDTQYF. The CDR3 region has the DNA TGTGCCAGCAGTGAACTGGGAGATACGCAGTATTTT.

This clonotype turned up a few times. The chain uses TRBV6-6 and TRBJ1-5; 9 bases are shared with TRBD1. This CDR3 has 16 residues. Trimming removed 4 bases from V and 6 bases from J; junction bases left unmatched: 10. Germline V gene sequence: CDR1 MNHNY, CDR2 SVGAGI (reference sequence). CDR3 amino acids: CASSSQDRGRGQPQHF. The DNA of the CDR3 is TGTGCCAGCAGTTCTCAGGACAGGGGTCGAGGTCAGCCCCAGCATTTT.

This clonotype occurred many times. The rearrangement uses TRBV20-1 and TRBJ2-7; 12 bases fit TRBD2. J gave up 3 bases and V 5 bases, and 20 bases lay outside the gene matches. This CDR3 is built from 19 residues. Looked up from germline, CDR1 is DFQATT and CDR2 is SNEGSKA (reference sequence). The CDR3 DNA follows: TGCAGTGCTTACCCAAGACTAGCGGGAGCCCAAATAGACCTCTACGAGCAGTACTTC. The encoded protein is CSAYPRLAGAQIDLYEQYF.

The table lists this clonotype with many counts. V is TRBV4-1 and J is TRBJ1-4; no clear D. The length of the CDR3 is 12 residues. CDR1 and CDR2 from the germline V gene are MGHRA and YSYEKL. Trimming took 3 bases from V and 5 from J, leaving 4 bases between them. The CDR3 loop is CASSHRNEKLFF. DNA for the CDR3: TGCGCCAGCAGCCACAGGAATGAAAAACTGTTTTTT.

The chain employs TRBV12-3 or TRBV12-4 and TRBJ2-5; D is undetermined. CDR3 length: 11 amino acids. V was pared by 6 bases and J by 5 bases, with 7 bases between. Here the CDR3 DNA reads TGTGCCAGCAGAACTCGGGAGACCCAGTACTTC. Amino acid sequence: CASRTRETQYF.

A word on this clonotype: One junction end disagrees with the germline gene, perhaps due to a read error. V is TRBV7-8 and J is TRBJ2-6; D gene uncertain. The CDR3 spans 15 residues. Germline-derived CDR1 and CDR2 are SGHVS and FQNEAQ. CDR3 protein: CASSLSTTGTNVLTF. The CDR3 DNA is TGTGCCAGCAGCTTGAGTACTACTGGGACCAACGTCCTGACTTTC.

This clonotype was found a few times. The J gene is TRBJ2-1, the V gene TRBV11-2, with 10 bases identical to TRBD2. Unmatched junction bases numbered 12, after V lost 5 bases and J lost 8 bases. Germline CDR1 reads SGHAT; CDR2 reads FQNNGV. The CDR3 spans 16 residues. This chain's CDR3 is CASSTNLAGEIDEQFF. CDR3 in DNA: TGTGCCAGCAGCACCAACCTAGCGGGGGAGATCGATGAGCAGTTCTTC. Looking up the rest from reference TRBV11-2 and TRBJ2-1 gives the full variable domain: EAGVAQSPRYKIIEKRQSVAFWCNPISGHATLYWYQQILGQGPKLLIQFQNNGVVDDSQLPKDRFSAERLKGVDSTLKIQPAKLEDSAVYLCASSTNLAGEIDEQFFGPGTRLTVL.

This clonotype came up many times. CDR3 bases: TGTGCCAGCAGCTATAGGCCCCCCGGCGGAGGAGAGACCCAGTACTTC. The encoded protein is CASSYRPPGGGETQYF. V usage is TRBV11-2 and J usage is TRBJ2-5; possible D gene TRBD2, 5 bases. The ends were cut back, 4 bases at V and 4 bases at J, with 19 bases in the middle. CDR3 length: 16 residues. In germline, CDR1 is SGHAT, CDR2 FQNNGV.

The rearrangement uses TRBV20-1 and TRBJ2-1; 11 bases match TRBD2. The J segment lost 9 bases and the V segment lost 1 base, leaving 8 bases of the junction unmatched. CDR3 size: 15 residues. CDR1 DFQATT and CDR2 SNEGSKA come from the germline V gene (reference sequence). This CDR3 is CSARVPLAGVGEQFF. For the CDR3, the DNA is TGCAGTGCTAGAGTCCCACTAGCGGGGGTCGGTGAGCAGTTCTTC.

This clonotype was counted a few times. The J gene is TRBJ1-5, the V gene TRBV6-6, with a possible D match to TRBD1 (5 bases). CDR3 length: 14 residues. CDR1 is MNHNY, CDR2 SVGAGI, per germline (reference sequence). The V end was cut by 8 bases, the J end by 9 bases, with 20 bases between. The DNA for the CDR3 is TGTGCCAGCGGACCCGGGACGGTGACTTCGCCCCAGCATTTT. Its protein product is CASGPGTVTSPQHF.

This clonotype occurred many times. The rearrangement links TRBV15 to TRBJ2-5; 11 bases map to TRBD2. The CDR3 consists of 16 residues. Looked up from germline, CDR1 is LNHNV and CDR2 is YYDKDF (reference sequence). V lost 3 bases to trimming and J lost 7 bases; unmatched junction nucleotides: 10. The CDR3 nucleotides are TGTGCCACCAGCAGGGATAGCGGGGGGGCTGGGCGGACCCAGTACTTC. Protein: CATSRDSGGAGRTQYF.

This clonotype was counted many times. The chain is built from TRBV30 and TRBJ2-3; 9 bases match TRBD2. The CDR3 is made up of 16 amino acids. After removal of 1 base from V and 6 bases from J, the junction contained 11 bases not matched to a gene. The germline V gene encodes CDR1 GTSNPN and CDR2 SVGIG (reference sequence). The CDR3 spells CAWSGTKRGAMDTQYF. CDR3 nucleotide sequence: TGTGCCTGGAGTGGGACCAAGCGGGGGGCGATGGATACGCAGTATTTT.

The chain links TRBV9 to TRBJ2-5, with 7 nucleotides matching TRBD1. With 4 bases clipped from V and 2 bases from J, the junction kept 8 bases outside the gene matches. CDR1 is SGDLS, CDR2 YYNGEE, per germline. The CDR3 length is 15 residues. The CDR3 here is CASSPGTALQETQYF. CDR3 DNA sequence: TGTGCCAGCAGCCCGGGGACAGCGCTACAAGAGACCCAGTACTTC. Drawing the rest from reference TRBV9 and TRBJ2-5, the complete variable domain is DSGVTQTPKHLITATGQRVTLRCSPRSGDLSVYWYQQSLDQGLQFLIQYYNGEERAKGNILERFSAQQFPDLHSELNLSSLELGDSALYFCASSPGTALQETQYFGPGTRLLVL.

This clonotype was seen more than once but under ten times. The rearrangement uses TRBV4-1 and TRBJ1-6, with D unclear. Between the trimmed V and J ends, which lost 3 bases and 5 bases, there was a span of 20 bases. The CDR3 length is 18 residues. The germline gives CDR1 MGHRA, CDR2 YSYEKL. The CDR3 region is CASSQSKRVSYHNSPLHF. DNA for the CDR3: TGCGCCAGCAGCCAGTCGAAGAGGGTATCGTACCATAATTCACCCCTCCACTTT.

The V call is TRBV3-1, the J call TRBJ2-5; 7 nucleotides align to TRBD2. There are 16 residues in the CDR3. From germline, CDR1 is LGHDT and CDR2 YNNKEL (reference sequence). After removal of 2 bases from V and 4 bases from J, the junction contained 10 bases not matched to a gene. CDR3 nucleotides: TGTGCCAGCAGCCAACCGGGACTACCCAACGGAGAGACCCAGTACTTC. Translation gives CASSQPGLPNGETQYF.

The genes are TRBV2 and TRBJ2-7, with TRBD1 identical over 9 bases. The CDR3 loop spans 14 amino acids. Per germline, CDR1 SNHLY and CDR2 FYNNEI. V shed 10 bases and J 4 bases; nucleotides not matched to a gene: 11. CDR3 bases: TGTGCCACCAACCTGGACAGGGGTGGGTACGAGCAGTACTTC. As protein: CATNLDRGGYEQYF.